Listed below are T cell receptor beta chains from one sample, sequenced in a study of blood T cells in healthy people across ages. Using its own MiXCR run on the 5' RACE reads, TCRdb lists one record per CDR3 protein. The sample includes 550,000 to 750,000 distinct CDR3 sequences, under 25% seen only once; the top ten take approximately 3.6%. The sample comprised blood. These receptors originate from a man aged 70 or older in good health. Each CDR3 is given with its conserved first and last residue. A D gene is named only where the DNA matches it firmly. A row's size may be missing; if present it is once, few, many or a size class.

j_call,d_call,v_call,clone_size,cdr3_nt,cdr3_aa
TRBJ1-3,TRBD1,TRBV3-1,.,TGTGCCAGCAGCCGCAAAACAGGGGGCTCTGGAAACACCATATATTTT,CASSRKTGGSGNTIYF
TRBJ2-3,.,TRBV2,few,TGTGCCAGCTTGCGAGAAGCAGATACGCAGTATTTT,CASLREADTQYF
TRBJ2-1,TRBD1,TRBV20-1,.,TGCAGTGCTAGAGATCTTGGACAGGTAGTCAATGAGCAGTTCTTC,CSARDLGQVVNEQFF
TRBJ1-1,TRBD1,TRBV13,many,TGTGCCAGCAGCCAGCGGACAGGGGGAGACGGTGAAGCTTTCTTT,CASSQRTGGDGEAFF
TRBJ2-5,TRBD1,TRBV5-5,.,TGTGCCAGCAGCTTCCAAATACAGGGGGCTTTGGAGACCCAGTACTTC,CASSFQIQGALETQYF
TRBJ2-1,.,TRBV25-1,.,TGTGCCAGCAGCGGGACCCCTACCTACAATGAGCAGTTCTTC,CASSGTPTYNEQFF
TRBJ2-7,TRBD1,TRBV12-3/TRBV12-4,once,TGTGCCAGCAGTCCAACGGGACAGTCGGGCGAGCAGTACTTC,CASSPTGQSGEQYF
TRBJ2-2,TRBD2,TRBV9,few,TGTGCCAGCAGCGTAGAGCTAGCGGGAGGACCTCGCGGGGAGCTGTTTTTT,CASSVELAGGPRGELFF
TRBJ2-7,TRBD2,TRBV10-1,few,TGCGCCAGCAGTGAGTCACGACTAGCGGGAAACGAGCAGTACTTC,CASSESRLAGNEQYF
TRBJ2-4,TRBD2,TRBV6-2/TRBV6-3,few,TGTGCCAGCAGCATTCCCGGGACTAGCGGGAGATACATTCAGTACTTC,CASSIPGTSGRYIQYF
TRBJ1-1,.,TRBV7-9,.,TGTGCCAGCAGCTTAAATGAGGGGCTAGGGAACACTGAAGCTTTCTTT,CASSLNEGLGNTEAFF
TRBJ2-2,TRBD2,TRBV10-3,.,TGTGCCATCAGGGAGAGCGGGACGAACACCGGGGAGCTGTTTTTT,CAIRESGTNTGELFF
TRBJ2-2,.,TRBV5-6,.,TGTGCCAGCAGCTTGTTTCACACCGGGGAGCTGTTTTTT,CASSLFHTGELFF
TRBJ1-2,.,TRBV21-1,.,TGTGCCAGCAGATCCCCGGGACCGACGGTGGCCAACTATGGCTACACCTTC,CASRSPGPTVANYGYTF
TRBJ2-7,.,TRBV28,few,TGTGCCAGCAGTTCCGGGACCGAAGTCTACGAGCAGTACTTC,CASSSGTEVYEQYF
TRBJ1-6,TRBD1,TRBV18,.,TGTGCCAGCTCACCGGGACAGGGGCAAAATTCACCCCTCCACTTT,CASSPGQGQNSPLHF
TRBJ1-2,.,TRBV12-3/TRBV12-4,many,TGTGCCAGCAGTCCTCGAACTTCGGGATACATGGAGGGCTACACCTTC,CASSPRTSGYMEGYTF
TRBJ2-7,.,TRBV7-9,few,TGTGCCAGCAGCCCTGACGGGGTCGCCTACGAGCAGTACTTC,CASSPDGVAYEQYF
TRBJ2-7,TRBD1,TRBV12-3/TRBV12-4,.,TGTGCCAGCAGGACAGGGTTCTCCTACGAGCAGTACTTC,CASRTGFSYEQYF
TRBJ1-1,TRBD1,TRBV20-1,few,TGCAGTGCTAATCAAGGGACAGGGGCCACTGAAGCTTTCTTT,CSANQGTGATEAFF
TRBJ2-1,TRBD2,TRBV6-2/TRBV6-3,.,TGTGCCAGCATGAGACTAGCGGCCAACAATGAGCAGTTCTTC,CASMRLAANNEQFF
TRBJ2-5,.,TRBV20-1,.,TGCAGTGCTAGAGATCGTCATGGACAAGAGACCCAGTACTTC,CSARDRHGQETQYF
TRBJ1-4,.,TRBV28,.,TGTGCCAGCAGTCCACGGGGACGTACTAATGAAAAACTGTTTTTT,CASSPRGRTNEKLFF
TRBJ2-7,TRBD1,TRBV6-6,.,TGTGCCAGCAGTTACCCGGGACAGCGATGGCACGAGCAGTACTTC,CASSYPGQRWHEQYF